This T cell receptor beta chain was recovered during a study of tumor-infiltrating lymphocytes in localized non-small cell lung cancer. On this clone itself: Its antigen is unidentified.

Clones were read by immunoSEQ multiplex PCR, and TCRdb kept only the in-frame ones, dropping some. Counted here are roughly 1,500 clones, less than 85% occurring once; the ten biggest clones make up approximately 7.8%. Study outcomes and limitations: Recurrence-free survival showed no association with tumor T-cell fraction. Different pieces of the same tissue were used for each assay. Not all patients were TCR sequenced, owing to tissue quantity.

The CDR3 runs 13 residues. Deletions cut 2 bases from V and 8 bases from J, with 13 bases between. From germline, CDR1 is SGHDT and CDR2 YYEEEE. This chain connects TRBV5-6 to TRBJ1-2, with D perhaps TRBD1 (5 bases). Sequenced: lung tumor tissue. This sequence originates from a human donor with non-small cell lung cancer. CDR3 bases: TGTGCCAGCAGCTTATCGGGGCTGGGAGGCTACACCTTC. Protein sequence: CASSLSGLGGYTF.